This T cell receptor beta chain emerged from a study of blood T cell repertoires in COVID-19. This clone was counted once. Assay: immunoSEQ multiplex PCR; the TCRdb copy retains only in-frame clones and omits some. The sample consists of approximately 280,000 clones, about 88% of them appearing once. The TCR originated in a human donor with COVID-19, enrolled during active disease. The donor label of this sample is uncertain. Sequenced input: peripheral blood.

This CDR3 is CASLQLAGAYEQYF. For the CDR3, the DNA is TGTGCCAGCTTACAACTAGCGGGGGCGTACGAGCAGTACTTC. The chain recombines TRBV28 with TRBJ2-7; 11 bases agree with TRBD2. V shed 8 bases, J shed 4 bases, and the junction held 7 bases outside the gene matches. CDR1 and CDR2 (germline): MDHEN, SYDVKM. The CDR3 spans 14 residues.